This is a list of T cell receptor beta chains from one sample in a study of blood T cell repertoires in COVID-19. Sequencing was performed with immunoSEQ multiplex PCR; in TCRdb, only in-frame clones are kept and a portion is missing. The data hold 470,000 or so clones, with roughly 85% observed a single time. Sequencing input: peripheral blood. The receptors here all came from a human donor in a cohort sampled during active COVID-19. The CDR3 runs from the conserved cysteine through the conserved F or W. Each record gives: J gene, CDR3 length, D gene, V gene, clone size, CDR3 protein, CDR3 DNA. A D gene is named only where the DNA matches it firmly. Clone size is stated in some rows and not others, as once, few, many or a class when expanded.

J gene: TRBJ2-3
CDR3 length: 17
D gene: TRBD2
V gene: TRBV4-2
clone size: NA
CDR3 protein: CASSRGGSGISTDTQYF
CDR3 DNA: TGTGCCAGCAGCCGGGGGGGTAGCGGGATAAGCACAGATACGCAGTATTTT

J gene: TRBJ1-2
CDR3 length: 14
D gene: TRBD1
V gene: TRBV6-5
clone size: NA
CDR3 protein: CASSYGTGWNGYTF
CDR3 DNA: TGTGCCAGCAGTTACGGGACAGGGTGGAATGGCTACACCTTC

J gene: TRBJ2-7
CDR3 length: 13
D gene: TRBD2
V gene: TRBV29-1
clone size: NA
CDR3 protein: CSVVSGSSYEQYF
CDR3 DNA: TGCAGCGTTGTTAGCGGGAGCTCCTACGAGCAGTACTTC

J gene: TRBJ1-3
CDR3 length: 11
D gene: NA
V gene: TRBV12-3/TRBV12-4
clone size: once
CDR3 protein: CASQGMATIYF
CDR3 DNA: TGTGCCAGCCAGGGCATGGCGACCATATATTTT

J gene: TRBJ2-7
CDR3 length: 12
D gene: TRBD2
V gene: TRBV29-1
clone size: NA
CDR3 protein: CSVAGGVHEQYF
CDR3 DNA: TGCAGCGTTGCGGGGGGGGTCCACGAGCAGTACTTC

J gene: TRBJ2-1
CDR3 length: 13
D gene: NA
V gene: TRBV30
clone size: NA
CDR3 protein: CASMESSYNEQFF
CDR3 DNA: TGTGCCTCGATGGAGAGCTCCTACAATGAGCAGTTCTTC

J gene: TRBJ1-5
CDR3 length: 14
D gene: TRBD1
V gene: TRBV2
clone size: NA
CDR3 protein: CASSGQGRNQPQHF
CDR3 DNA: TGTGCCAGCAGTGGACAGGGCAGGAATCAGCCCCAGCATTTT

J gene: TRBJ2-1
CDR3 length: 16
D gene: TRBD2
V gene: TRBV19
clone size: NA
CDR3 protein: CASSTSGTSVIHEQFF
CDR3 DNA: TGTGCCAGTAGTACCTCCGGGACTAGCGTGATCCATGAGCAGTTCTTC

J gene: TRBJ2-1
CDR3 length: 15
D gene: NA
V gene: TRBV5-1
clone size: few
CDR3 protein: CASSFGGGNYNEQFF
CDR3 DNA: TGCGCCAGCAGCTTTGGAGGGGGCAACTACAATGAGCAGTTCTTC

J gene: TRBJ1-4
CDR3 length: 15
D gene: NA
V gene: TRBV15
clone size: NA
CDR3 protein: CATSRDAGANEKLFF
CDR3 DNA: TGTGCCACCAGCAGAGACGCGGGGGCAAATGAAAAACTGTTTTTT

J gene: TRBJ1-2
CDR3 length: 15
D gene: NA
V gene: TRBV3-1/TRBV3-2
clone size: NA
CDR3 protein: CASSQSNTGWGGYTF
CDR3 DNA: TGTGCCAGCAGCCAATCTAATACAGGGTGGGGTGGCTACACCTTC

J gene: TRBJ2-7
CDR3 length: 15
D gene: NA
V gene: TRBV10-3
clone size: NA
CDR3 protein: CAISSRTAVEEEQYF
CDR3 DNA: TGTGCCATCAGTTCCAGGACTGCTGTGGAAGAGGAGCAGTACTTC

J gene: TRBJ1-3
CDR3 length: 16
D gene: NA
V gene: TRBV21-1
clone size: NA
CDR3 protein: CASSTLKGGSGNTIYF
CDR3 DNA: TGTGCCAGCAGCACCTTAAAGGGGGGGTCTGGAAACACCATATATTTT

J gene: TRBJ1-5
CDR3 length: 15
D gene: NA
V gene: TRBV11-2
clone size: NA
CDR3 protein: CASSPNGREDQPQHF
CDR3 DNA: TGTGCCAGCAGCCCCAACGGGAGGGAGGATCAGCCCCAGCATTTT

J gene: TRBJ2-1
CDR3 length: 15
D gene: NA
V gene: TRBV11-3
clone size: few
CDR3 protein: CASSFRDTGSDEQFF
CDR3 DNA: TGTGCCAGCAGTTTCCGGGACACTGGTAGTGATGAGCAGTTCTTC

J gene: TRBJ1-1
CDR3 length: 14
D gene: NA
V gene: TRBV6-2/TRBV6-3
clone size: NA
CDR3 protein: CASSSFPGNTEAFF
CDR3 DNA: TGTGCCAGCAGTTCCTTCCCAGGGAACACTGAAGCTTTCTTT

J gene: TRBJ2-5
CDR3 length: 13
D gene: NA
V gene: TRBV19
clone size: once
CDR3 protein: CASSIEGVETQYF
CDR3 DNA: TGTGCCAGTAGTATAGAGGGCGTAGAGACCCAGTACTTC

J gene: TRBJ2-7
CDR3 length: 16
D gene: TRBD2
V gene: TRBV5-1
clone size: NA
CDR3 protein: CASSKGLAESSYEQYF
CDR3 DNA: TGCGCCAGCAGCAAGGGACTAGCGGAAAGCTCCTACGAGCAGTACTTC

J gene: TRBJ2-7
CDR3 length: 13
D gene: NA
V gene: TRBV3-1/TRBV3-2
clone size: NA
CDR3 protein: CASSQVPEHEQYF
CDR3 DNA: TGTGCCAGCAGCCAAGTCCCGGAGCACGAGCAGTACTTC

J gene: TRBJ2-6
CDR3 length: 19
D gene: NA
V gene: TRBV18
clone size: NA
CDR3 protein: CASSPSSTTSRSGANVLTF
CDR3 DNA: TGTGCCAGCTCACCGAGCTCGACTACTTCCCGATCTGGGGCCAACGTCCTGACTTTC

J gene: TRBJ1-1
CDR3 length: 14
D gene: NA
V gene: TRBV3-1/TRBV3-2
clone size: NA
CDR3 protein: CASSYTGAGTEAFF
CDR3 DNA: TGTGCCAGCAGCTATACCGGGGCGGGGACTGAAGCTTTCTTT

J gene: TRBJ2-1
CDR3 length: 17
D gene: TRBD2
V gene: TRBV9
clone size: NA
CDR3 protein: CASSVGPMTSGKGEQFF
CDR3 DNA: TGTGCCAGCAGCGTAGGCCCTATGACTAGCGGGAAAGGTGAGCAGTTCTTC

J gene: TRBJ1-4
CDR3 length: 15
D gene: NA
V gene: TRBV4-1
clone size: NA
CDR3 protein: CASTSRGGTNEKLFF
CDR3 DNA: TGCGCCAGCACCTCTCGGGGGGGGACCAATGAAAAACTGTTTTTT

J gene: TRBJ2-2
CDR3 length: 15
D gene: NA
V gene: TRBV12-5
clone size: NA
CDR3 protein: CASGLELGGTGELFF
CDR3 DNA: TGTGCTAGTGGTTTGGAACTAGGGGGAACCGGGGAGCTGTTTTTT

J gene: TRBJ2-7
CDR3 length: 14
D gene: NA
V gene: TRBV30
clone size: NA
CDR3 protein: CAWKRDMGHYEQYF
CDR3 DNA: TGTGCCTGGAAGAGGGACATGGGGCACTACGAGCAGTACTTC

J gene: TRBJ1-1
CDR3 length: 14
D gene: TRBD1
V gene: TRBV30
clone size: NA
CDR3 protein: CAWSGLTGGGGAFF
CDR3 DNA: TGTGCCTGGAGCGGCCTGACAGGGGGCGGAGGAGCTTTCTTT

J gene: TRBJ1-2
CDR3 length: 15
D gene: NA
V gene: TRBV6-6
clone size: NA
CDR3 protein: CASTETRDKALTGTF
CDR3 DNA: TGTGCCAGCACCGAGACCCGGGACAAGGCCTTGACCGGGACCTTC

J gene: TRBJ2-5
CDR3 length: 14
D gene: TRBD2
V gene: TRBV7-8
clone size: NA
CDR3 protein: CASSRGLAGETQYF
CDR3 DNA: TGTGCCAGCAGCCGAGGACTAGCGGGAGAGACCCAGTACTTC

J gene: TRBJ2-5
CDR3 length: 15
D gene: TRBD1
V gene: TRBV6-5
clone size: NA
CDR3 protein: CASSQSGTGGETQYF
CDR3 DNA: TGTGCCAGCAGTCAATCCGGGACAGGAGGGGAGACCCAGTACTTC

J gene: TRBJ2-7
CDR3 length: 15
D gene: NA
V gene: TRBV3-1/TRBV3-2
clone size: NA
CDR3 protein: CASSQVVAEPYEQYF
CDR3 DNA: TGTGCCAGCAGCCAAGTGGTAGCGGAACCTTACGAGCAGTACTTC

J gene: TRBJ2-6
CDR3 length: 16
D gene: NA
V gene: TRBV24-1
clone size: NA
CDR3 protein: CATSDSTGPGANVLTF
CDR3 DNA: TGTGCCACCAGTGATTCCACAGGGCCTGGGGCCAACGTCCTGACTTTC

J gene: TRBJ1-1
CDR3 length: 13
D gene: NA
V gene: TRBV10-3
clone size: NA
CDR3 protein: CAISESLRTEAFF
CDR3 DNA: TGTGCCATCAGTGAGTCCCTTCGCACTGAAGCTTTCTTT

J gene: TRBJ2-1
CDR3 length: 14
D gene: NA
V gene: TRBV11-2
clone size: NA
CDR3 protein: CASSLRGRTNEQFF
CDR3 DNA: TGTGCCAGCAGCTTACGGGGGAGAACGAATGAGCAGTTCTTC

J gene: TRBJ2-7
CDR3 length: 16
D gene: TRBD1
V gene: TRBV19
clone size: NA
CDR3 protein: CASSIGQGAHPYEQYF
CDR3 DNA: TGTGCCAGTAGTATCGGACAGGGGGCGCATCCCTACGAGCAGTACTTC

J gene: TRBJ1-2
CDR3 length: 12
D gene: NA
V gene: TRBV28
clone size: NA
CDR3 protein: CASSTATYGYTF
CDR3 DNA: TGTGCCAGCAGTACAGCCACTTATGGCTACACCTTC

J gene: TRBJ2-3
CDR3 length: 14
D gene: NA
V gene: TRBV30
clone size: NA
CDR3 protein: CACNNRVGTDTQYF
CDR3 DNA: TGTGCCTGCAATAACAGGGTTGGCACAGATACGCAGTATTTT

J gene: TRBJ1-3
CDR3 length: 19
D gene: TRBD1
V gene: TRBV19
clone size: NA
CDR3 protein: CASSIAGTGFKDPGNTIYF
CDR3 DNA: TGTGCCAGTAGTATTGCCGGGACAGGGTTTAAGGATCCTGGAAACACCATATATTTT

J gene: TRBJ1-5
CDR3 length: 15
D gene: NA
V gene: TRBV5-1
clone size: NA
CDR3 protein: CASRFGTDYNQPQHF
CDR3 DNA: TGCGCCAGCAGGTTTGGGACGGACTACAATCAGCCCCAGCATTTT

J gene: TRBJ2-7
CDR3 length: 16
D gene: TRBD2
V gene: TRBV27
clone size: NA
CDR3 protein: CASSRYASGITYEQYF
CDR3 DNA: TGTGCCAGCAGCCGTTACGCTAGCGGGATAACCTACGAGCAGTACTTC

J gene: TRBJ2-7
CDR3 length: 15
D gene: NA
V gene: TRBV19
clone size: NA
CDR3 protein: CASSIDGGVSYEQYF
CDR3 DNA: TGTGCCAGTAGTATAGATGGAGGGGTATCCTACGAGCAGTACTTC

J gene: TRBJ2-7
CDR3 length: 13
D gene: NA
V gene: TRBV5-1
clone size: NA
CDR3 protein: CASSGGTAYEQYF
CDR3 DNA: TGCGCCAGCAGCGGAGGGACGGCTTACGAGCAGTACTTC

J gene: TRBJ2-7
CDR3 length: 15
D gene: TRBD2
V gene: TRBV6-6
clone size: NA
CDR3 protein: CASSLLAGAPYEQYF
CDR3 DNA: TGTGCCAGCAGCTTACTAGCGGGCGCCCCCTACGAGCAGTACTTC

J gene: TRBJ2-2
CDR3 length: 14
D gene: NA
V gene: TRBV21-1
clone size: NA
CDR3 protein: CASSRGKRRRELFF
CDR3 DNA: TGTGCCAGCAGCAGGGGAAAAAGGAGGCGGGAGCTGTTTTTT

J gene: TRBJ1-2
CDR3 length: 12
D gene: NA
V gene: TRBV30
clone size: NA
CDR3 protein: CAWSDNVEGYTF
CDR3 DNA: TGTGCCTGGAGTGATAACGTCGAGGGCTACACCTTC

J gene: TRBJ1-6
CDR3 length: 15
D gene: NA
V gene: TRBV7-3
clone size: NA
CDR3 protein: CASSLGGTPLSPLHF
CDR3 DNA: TGTGCCAGCAGCTTAGGGGGGACCCCTCTTTCACCCCTCCACTTT

J gene: TRBJ2-1
CDR3 length: 14
D gene: TRBD2
V gene: TRBV11-3
clone size: NA
CDR3 protein: CASSSSGAYNEQFF
CDR3 DNA: TGTGCCAGCAGCAGTAGCGGGGCGTACAATGAGCAGTTCTTC

J gene: TRBJ2-7
CDR3 length: 14
D gene: NA
V gene: TRBV2
clone size: NA
CDR3 protein: CASEKRPLSYEQYF
CDR3 DNA: TGTGCCAGCGAGAAGCGGCCGCTCTCCTACGAGCAGTACTTC

J gene: TRBJ1-2
CDR3 length: 12
D gene: NA
V gene: TRBV5-4
clone size: few
CDR3 protein: CASVGHLGGYTF
CDR3 DNA: TGTGCCAGCGTGGGACATCTGGGTGGCTACACCTTC

J gene: TRBJ2-3
CDR3 length: 16
D gene: NA
V gene: TRBV15
clone size: few
CDR3 protein: CATSDQMTWSADTQYF
CDR3 DNA: TGTGCCACCAGCGACCAGATGACTTGGAGTGCAGATACGCAGTATTTT

J gene: TRBJ1-2
CDR3 length: 13
D gene: NA
V gene: TRBV10-2
clone size: NA
CDR3 protein: CASSPTGNYGYTF
CDR3 DNA: TGCGCCAGCAGCCCGACGGGGAACTATGGCTACACCTTC

J gene: TRBJ2-1
CDR3 length: 16
D gene: NA
V gene: TRBV7-9
clone size: NA
CDR3 protein: CASSLSSGARYNEQFF
CDR3 DNA: TGTGCCAGCAGCTTATCCTCGGGAGCGCGGTACAATGAGCAGTTCTTC

J gene: TRBJ2-2
CDR3 length: 16
D gene: TRBD2
V gene: TRBV9
clone size: NA
CDR3 protein: CASSARTSGNTGELFF
CDR3 DNA: TGTGCCAGCAGCGCCCGGACTAGCGGAAACACCGGGGAGCTGTTTTTT